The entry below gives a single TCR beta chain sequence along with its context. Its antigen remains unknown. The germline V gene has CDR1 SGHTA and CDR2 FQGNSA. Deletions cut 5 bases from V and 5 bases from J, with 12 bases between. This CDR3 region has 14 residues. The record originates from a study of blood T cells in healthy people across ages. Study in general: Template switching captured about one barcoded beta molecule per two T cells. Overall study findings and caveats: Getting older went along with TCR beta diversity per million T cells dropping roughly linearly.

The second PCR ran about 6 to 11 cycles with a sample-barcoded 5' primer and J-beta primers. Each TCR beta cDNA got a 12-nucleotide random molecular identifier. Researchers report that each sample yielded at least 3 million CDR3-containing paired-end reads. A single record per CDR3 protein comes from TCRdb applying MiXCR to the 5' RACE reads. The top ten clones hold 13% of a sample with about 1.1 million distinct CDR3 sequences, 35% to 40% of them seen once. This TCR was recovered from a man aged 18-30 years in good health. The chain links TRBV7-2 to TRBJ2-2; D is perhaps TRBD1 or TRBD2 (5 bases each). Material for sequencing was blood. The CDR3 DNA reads TGTGCCAGCAGCCCGGGACCTACTACCGGGGAGCTGTTTTTT. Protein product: CASSPGPTTGELFF.